These T cell receptor beta chains were read from a single sample in a study of beta chain features in type 1 diabetes. Method: immunoSEQ multiplex PCR; TCRdb's copy keeps in-frame clones and lacks some. The sample holds about 450,000 clones; about an eighth are singletons and the top ten take 0.046%. Sequenced input: naive CD4+ T cells from blood. Every receptor here comes from a woman between 18 and 29 years old in good health. Each CDR3 is given with its conserved first and last residue. D genes are given only for firm matches. Clone sizes are given selectively: once, few, many, or a class where the clone is expanded.

J | size | V | D | CDR3 | DNA
TRBJ2-3 | - | TRBV30 | TRBD2 | CAWTSGGDTQYF | TGTGCCTGGACTTCGGGAGGAGATACGCAGTATTTT
TRBJ2-1 | - | TRBV5-1 | TRBD1 | CASSPDRTYNEQFF | TGCGCCAGCAGCCCGGACAGGACATACAATGAGCAGTTCTTC
TRBJ2-2 | - | TRBV4-2 | TRBD1 | CASRLGDRGPPGELFF | TGTGCCAGCAGACTGGGGGACAGGGGCCCTCCCGGGGAGCTGTTTTTT
TRBJ1-2 | - | TRBV30 | - | CAWRGPGYGYTF | TGTGCCTGGAGGGGGCCTGGGTATGGCTACACCTTC
TRBJ2-1 | few | TRBV19 | TRBD1 | CASHGTGTYNEQFF | TGTGCCAGTCACGGGACAGGGACATACAATGAGCAGTTCTTC
TRBJ2-6 | - | TRBV7-9 | - | CASSSGQAGANVLTF | TGTGCCAGCAGCTCTGGGCAGGCTGGGGCCAACGTCCTGACTTTC
TRBJ1-2 | - | TRBV12-5 | - | CASAFEPNYGYTF | TGTGCTAGTGCCTTTGAGCCCAACTATGGCTACACCTTC
TRBJ2-3 | - | TRBV6-1 | TRBD1 | CASKPGQSTDTQYF | TGTGCCAGCAAACCGGGACAGAGCACAGATACGCAGTATTTT
TRBJ1-6 | few | TRBV28 | TRBD1 | CASSLIQGIKSPLHF | TGTGCCAGCAGTTTGATACAGGGGATCAAATCACCCCTCCACTTT
TRBJ2-5 | few | TRBV7-9 | TRBD2 | CASSRGLALNQETQYF | TGTGCCAGCAGCCGCGGACTAGCGTTGAACCAAGAGACCCAGTACTTC
TRBJ2-6 | - | TRBV28 | - | CASNRGSGANVLTF | TGTGCCAGCAATCGGGGGTCTGGGGCCAACGTCCTGACTTTC
TRBJ2-7 | - | TRBV12-5 | TRBD1 | CASGLPGQGGNEQYF | TGTGCTAGTGGTTTACCGGGACAGGGGGGCAACGAGCAGTACTTC
TRBJ2-2 | - | TRBV5-1 | - | CASSEGFGELFF | TGCGCCAGCAGCGAAGGGTTCGGGGAGCTGTTTTTT
TRBJ1-2 | - | TRBV4-1 | TRBD1 | CASSLLYRQGGYGYTF | TGCGCCAGCAGCCTACTGTACAGACAGGGGGGCTATGGCTACACCTTC
TRBJ2-3 | few | TRBV7-9 | - | CASSQRDTQYF | TGTGCCAGCAGTCAACGGGATACGCAGTATTTT
TRBJ2-7 | few | TRBV7-2 | TRBD1 | CASSFFRQGKSEQYF | TGTGCCAGCAGCTTCTTCAGACAGGGAAAAAGCGAGCAGTACTTC
TRBJ1-3 | - | TRBV5-6 | - | CASSLLRNTIYF | TGTGCCAGCAGCTTGTTGCGAAACACCATATATTTT
TRBJ1-2 | few | TRBV7-2 | - | CASSSAANLNGYTF | TGTGCCAGCAGCTCAGCGGCGAATCTGAACGGCTACACCTTC
TRBJ2-5 | few | TRBV7-2 | TRBD1 | CASSLAGTGSLTQYF | TGTGCCAGCAGCTTAGCCGGGACAGGGTCCTTGACCCAGTACTTC
TRBJ1-1 | few | TRBV29-1 | - | CSVGSTFPYEAFF | TGCAGCGTTGGATCAACCTTTCCCTACGAAGCTTTCTTT
TRBJ2-3 | - | TRBV7-9 | - | CASCLMGGTDTQYF | TGTGCCAGCTGTTTGATGGGGGGCACAGATACGCAGTATTTT
TRBJ1-6 | few | TRBV2 | - | CASSGLTDNSPLHF | TGTGCCAGCAGTGGGCTTACCGATAATTCACCCCTCCACTTT
TRBJ1-1 | - | TRBV4-2 | - | CASSHPWGEAVAFF | TGTGCCAGCAGCCATCCCTGGGGGGAGGCGGTGGCTTTCTTT
TRBJ1-2 | few | TRBV20-1 | - | CSARDRARYTF | TGCAGTGCTAGAGACAGGGCCCGCTACACCTTC
TRBJ2-7 | - | TRBV11-1 | - | CASSRTPSYEQYF | TGTGCCAGCAGCCGAACCCCCTCCTACGAGCAGTACTTC
TRBJ2-4 | - | TRBV7-3 | - | CASSSPDTNIQYF | TGTGCCAGCAGCTCCCCGGATACAAACATTCAGTACTTC
TRBJ2-2 | few | TRBV15 | - | CATSRVLVSGELFF | TGTGCCACCAGCAGAGTACTAGTTTCCGGGGAGCTGTTTTTT
TRBJ2-5 | few | TRBV7-9 | - | CASSFELETQYF | TGTGCCAGCAGCTTCGAGTTAGAGACCCAGTACTTC
TRBJ2-5 | few | TRBV5-1 | - | CASSDPGTTGETQYF | TGCGCCAGCAGTGACCCGGGGACCACCGGCGAGACCCAGTACTTC
TRBJ2-2 | - | TRBV27 | TRBD1 | CASRPGQGLDGELFF | TGTGCCAGCAGACCCGGACAGGGGCTTGACGGGGAGCTGTTTTTT
TRBJ1-4 | - | TRBV29-1 | - | CSVVGANEKLFF | TGCAGCGTTGTTGGAGCTAATGAAAAACTGTTTTTT